This T cell receptor (beta chain) came from a study of read filtering for tumor transcriptome and immune sequencing. Study details: Patients were 17 male and about 15 female, mean age approximately 60 years, range about 45 to 85.

Germline CDR1 SGHTA, CDR2 FQGNSA. This CDR3 is built from 17 residues. V shed 5 bases, J shed 3 bases, and the junction held 10 bases outside the gene matches. From about 400 ng of RNA, a library with molecular barcoded alpha/delta and beta/gamma adaptors was made. Each CDR3 protein gets one entry after TCRdb re-called the reads with MiXCR. The data show more than 55,000 distinct CDR3 sequences, approximately 19% seen once. Whole-study findings and limits: Single-read clonotypes: roughly four fifths of IR-seq clonotypes (about 4% of reads), 74.6% of RNA-seq clonotypes (approximately 45% of reads). RNA-seq captured clonotypes less deeply and reliably than IR-seq.

This clonotype has at least ten counts. What it binds is unknown. The TCR was taken from a donor aged 40 or over with multiple myeloma. This chain uses TRBV7-2 with TRBJ2-2, with TRBD1 matching over 9 bases. Source material: a population of CD138-negative cells sorted from bone marrow. CDR3 bases: TGTGCCAGCAGCGCCCCCCGGACAGGGGTTTACACCGGGGAGCTGTTTTTT. Its protein product is CASSAPRTGVYTGELFF.